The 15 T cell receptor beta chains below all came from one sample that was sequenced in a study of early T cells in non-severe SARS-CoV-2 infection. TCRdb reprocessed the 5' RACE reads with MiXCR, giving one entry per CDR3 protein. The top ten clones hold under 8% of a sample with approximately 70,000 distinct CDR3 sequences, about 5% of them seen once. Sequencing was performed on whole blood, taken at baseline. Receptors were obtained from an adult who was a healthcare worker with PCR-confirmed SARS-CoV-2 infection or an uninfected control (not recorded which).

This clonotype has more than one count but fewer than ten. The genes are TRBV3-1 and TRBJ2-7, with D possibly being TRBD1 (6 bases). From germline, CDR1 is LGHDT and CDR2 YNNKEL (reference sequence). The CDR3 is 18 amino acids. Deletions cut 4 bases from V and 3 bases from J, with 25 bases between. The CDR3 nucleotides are TGTGCCAGCAGCCGGCGACTTATTGGGGGCGGAGGTAACTACGAGCAGTACTTC. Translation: CASSRRLIGGGGNYEQYF.

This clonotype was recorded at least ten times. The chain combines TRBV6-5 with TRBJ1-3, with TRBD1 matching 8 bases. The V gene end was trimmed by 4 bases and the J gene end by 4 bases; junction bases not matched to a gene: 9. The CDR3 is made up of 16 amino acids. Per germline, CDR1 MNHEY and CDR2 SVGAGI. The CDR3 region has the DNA TGTGCCAGCAGTTCCACGGACAGGGTCGCCGGAAACACCATATATTTT. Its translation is CASSSTDRVAGNTIYF.

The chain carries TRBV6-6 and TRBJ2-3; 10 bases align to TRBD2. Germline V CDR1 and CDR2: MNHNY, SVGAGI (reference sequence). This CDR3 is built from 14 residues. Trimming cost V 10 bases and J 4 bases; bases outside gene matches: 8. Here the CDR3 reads CATGGTSVADTQYF. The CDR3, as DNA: TGTGCCACCGGCGGGACTAGCGTGGCAGATACGCAGTATTTT.

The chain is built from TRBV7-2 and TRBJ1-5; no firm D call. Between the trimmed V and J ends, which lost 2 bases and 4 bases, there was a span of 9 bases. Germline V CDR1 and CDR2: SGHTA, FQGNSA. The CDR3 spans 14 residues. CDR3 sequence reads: CASSLLGRNQPQHF. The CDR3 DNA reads TGTGCCAGCAGCTTATTGGGGAGGAATCAGCCCCAGCATTTT.

As DNA, the CDR3 is TGTGCCAGCAGCTTCCCGGGGACAGAGCAGTACTTC. This codes for CASSFPGTEQYF. The chain employs TRBV5-8 and TRBJ2-7; D is possibly TRBD1 (6 bases). The V end was cut by 2 bases, the J end by 7 bases, with 10 bases between. This CDR3 contains 12 residues. CDR1 SGHTS and CDR2 YDEGEE come from the germline V gene.

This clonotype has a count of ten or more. CDR3 residues: CSGQGQEQFF. The CDR3 DNA is TGCAGCGGTCAGGGGCAGGAGCAGTTCTTC. This chain uses TRBV29-1 with TRBJ2-1, with D tentatively TRBD1 (6 bases). The CDR3 runs 10 residues. V was cut by 7 bases and J by 10 bases, with 11 bases left in between. Germline CDR1 and CDR2: SQVTM and ANQGSEA.

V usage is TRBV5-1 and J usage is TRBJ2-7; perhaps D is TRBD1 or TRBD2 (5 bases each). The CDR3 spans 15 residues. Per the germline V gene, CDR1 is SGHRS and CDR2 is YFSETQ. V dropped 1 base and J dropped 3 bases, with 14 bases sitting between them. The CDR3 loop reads CASSLWAGTIYEQYF. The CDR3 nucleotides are TGCGCCAGCAGCTTGTGGGCAGGGACGATCTACGAGCAGTACTTC. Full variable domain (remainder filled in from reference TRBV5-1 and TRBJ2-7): KAGVTQTPRYLIKTRGQQVTLSCSPISGHRSVSWYQQTPGQGLQFLFEYFSETQRNKGNFPGRFSGRQFSNSRSEMNVSTLELGDSALYLCASSLWAGTIYEQYFGPGTRLTVT.

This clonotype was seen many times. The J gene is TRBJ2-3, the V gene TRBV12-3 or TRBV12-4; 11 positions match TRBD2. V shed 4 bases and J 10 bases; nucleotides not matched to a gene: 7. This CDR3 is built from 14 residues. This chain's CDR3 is CASSSGTSGFSQYF. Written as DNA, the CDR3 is TGTGCCAGCAGTTCCGGGACTAGCGGCTTCTCGCAGTATTTT.

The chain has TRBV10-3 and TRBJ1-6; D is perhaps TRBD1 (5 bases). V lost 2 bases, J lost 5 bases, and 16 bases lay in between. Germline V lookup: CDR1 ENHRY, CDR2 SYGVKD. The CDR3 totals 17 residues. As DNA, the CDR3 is TGTGCCATCAGTGAGAGGCCCTTGGGGCTGAATAATTCACCCCTCCACTTT. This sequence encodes CAISERPLGLNNSPLHF.

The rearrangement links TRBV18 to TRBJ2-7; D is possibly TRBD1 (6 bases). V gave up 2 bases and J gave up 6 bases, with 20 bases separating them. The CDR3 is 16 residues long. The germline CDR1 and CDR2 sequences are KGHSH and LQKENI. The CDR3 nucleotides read TGTGCCAGCTCACCAGGGTCGAGCCGGGACATAAGCGAGCAGTACTTC. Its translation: CASSPGSSRDISEQYF.

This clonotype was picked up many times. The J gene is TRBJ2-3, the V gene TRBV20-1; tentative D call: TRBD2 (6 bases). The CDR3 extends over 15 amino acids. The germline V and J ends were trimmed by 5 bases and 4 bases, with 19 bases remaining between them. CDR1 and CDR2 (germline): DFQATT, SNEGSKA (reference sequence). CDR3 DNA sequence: TGCAGTGCTGGTTGGGGGGTAACCGATTCAGATACGCAGTATTTT. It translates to CSAGWGVTDSDTQYF.

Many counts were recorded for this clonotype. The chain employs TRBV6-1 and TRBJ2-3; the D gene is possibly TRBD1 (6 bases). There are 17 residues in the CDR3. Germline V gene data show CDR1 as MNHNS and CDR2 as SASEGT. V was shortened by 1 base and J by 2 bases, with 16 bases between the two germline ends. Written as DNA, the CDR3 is TGTGCCAGCAGTGAAGAGGCGAGAGGGGGTTTCACAGATACGCAGTATTTT. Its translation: CASSEEARGGFTDTQYF.

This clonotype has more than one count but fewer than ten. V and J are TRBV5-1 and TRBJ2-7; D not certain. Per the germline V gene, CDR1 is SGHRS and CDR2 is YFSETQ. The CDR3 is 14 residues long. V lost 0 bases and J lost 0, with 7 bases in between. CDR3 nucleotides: TGCGCCAGCAGCTTGGTCACAAACTCCTACGAGCAGTACTTC. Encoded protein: CASSLVTNSYEQYF.

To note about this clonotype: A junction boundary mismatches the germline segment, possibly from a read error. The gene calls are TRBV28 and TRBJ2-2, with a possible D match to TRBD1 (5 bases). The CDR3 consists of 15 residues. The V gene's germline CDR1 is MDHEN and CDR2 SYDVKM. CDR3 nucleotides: TGTGTCAGCAGCCTCCCTGGCAGGGCGGTCGGGGAGCTGTTTTTT. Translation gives CVSSLPGRAVGELFF.

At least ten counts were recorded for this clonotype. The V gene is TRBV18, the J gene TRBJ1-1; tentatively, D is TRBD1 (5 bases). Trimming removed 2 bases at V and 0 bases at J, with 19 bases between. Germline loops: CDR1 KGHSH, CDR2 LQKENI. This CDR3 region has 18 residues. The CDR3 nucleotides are TGTGCCAGCTCACCATATCGTATGGGGGAACCCATGAACACTGAAGCTTTCTTT. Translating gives CASSPYRMGEPMNTEAFF.